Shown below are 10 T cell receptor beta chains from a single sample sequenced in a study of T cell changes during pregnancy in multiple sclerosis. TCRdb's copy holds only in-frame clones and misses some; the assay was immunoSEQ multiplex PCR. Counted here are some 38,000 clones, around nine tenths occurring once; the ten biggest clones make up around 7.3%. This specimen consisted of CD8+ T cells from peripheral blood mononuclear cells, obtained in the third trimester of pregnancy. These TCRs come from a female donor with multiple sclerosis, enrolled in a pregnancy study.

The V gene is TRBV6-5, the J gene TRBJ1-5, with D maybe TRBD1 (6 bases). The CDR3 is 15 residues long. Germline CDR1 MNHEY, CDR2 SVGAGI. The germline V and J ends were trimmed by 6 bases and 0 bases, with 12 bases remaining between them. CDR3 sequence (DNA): TGTGCCAGCAGGATCCGGGACAATAGCAATCAGCCCCAGCATTTT. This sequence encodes CASRIRDNSNQPQHF.

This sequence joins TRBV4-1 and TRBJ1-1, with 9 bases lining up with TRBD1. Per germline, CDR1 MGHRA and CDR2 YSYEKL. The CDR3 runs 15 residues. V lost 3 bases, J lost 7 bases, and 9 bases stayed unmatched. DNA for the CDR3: TGCGCCAGCAGCCACCCGGGACAGGGAGTAGATGAAGCTTTCTTT. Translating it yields CASSHPGQGVDEAFF.

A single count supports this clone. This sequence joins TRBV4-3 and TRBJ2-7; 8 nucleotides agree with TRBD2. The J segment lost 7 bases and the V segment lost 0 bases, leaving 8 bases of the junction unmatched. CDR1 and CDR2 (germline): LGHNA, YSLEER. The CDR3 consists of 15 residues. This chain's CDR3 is CASSQDLGGGVEQYF. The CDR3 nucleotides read TGCGCCAGCAGCCAAGATCTCGGGGGGGGAGTGGAGCAGTACTTC.

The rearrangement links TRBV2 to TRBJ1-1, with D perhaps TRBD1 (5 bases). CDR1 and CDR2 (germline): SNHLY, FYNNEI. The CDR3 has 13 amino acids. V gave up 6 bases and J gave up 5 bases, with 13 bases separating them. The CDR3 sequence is CASREPGLTEAFF. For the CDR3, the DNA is TGTGCCAGCAGGGAACCAGGGTTGACTGAAGCTTTCTTT.

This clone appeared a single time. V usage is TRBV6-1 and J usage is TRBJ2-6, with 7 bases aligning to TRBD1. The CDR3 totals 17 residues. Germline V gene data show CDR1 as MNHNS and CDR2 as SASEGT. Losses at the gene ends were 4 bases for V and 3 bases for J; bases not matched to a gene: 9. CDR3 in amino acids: CASSGSTTGDGANVLTF. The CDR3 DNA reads TGTGCCAGCAGTGGATCGACAACAGGGGATGGGGCCAACGTCCTGACTTTC.

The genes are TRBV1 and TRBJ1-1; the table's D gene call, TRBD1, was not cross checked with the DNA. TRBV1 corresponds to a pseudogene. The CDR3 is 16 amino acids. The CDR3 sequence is CTSSQRPGGRITEAFF. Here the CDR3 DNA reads TGCACCAGCAGCCAACGCCCAGGGGGCCGGATCACTGAAGCTTTCTTT.

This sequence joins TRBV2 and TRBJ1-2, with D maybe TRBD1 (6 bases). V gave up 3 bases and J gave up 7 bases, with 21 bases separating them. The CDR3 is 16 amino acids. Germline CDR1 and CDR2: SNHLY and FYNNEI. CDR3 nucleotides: TGTGCCAGCAGTGACAGGGGTTTTAGCGAGGTTGGTGGCTACACCTTC. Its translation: CASSDRGFSEVGGYTF.

The CDR3 here is CASSLDRDRVTWGGYTF. The CDR3 nucleotides read TGTGCCAGCAGTTTAGATCGGGACAGGGTAACTTGGGGTGGCTACACCTTC. The chain recombines TRBV28 with TRBJ1-2; 9 nucleotides match TRBD1. The V segment lost 2 bases and the J segment 7 bases; nucleotides outside the gene matches: 14. Germline values: CDR1 MDHEN, CDR2 SYDVKM. The CDR3 runs 17 residues.

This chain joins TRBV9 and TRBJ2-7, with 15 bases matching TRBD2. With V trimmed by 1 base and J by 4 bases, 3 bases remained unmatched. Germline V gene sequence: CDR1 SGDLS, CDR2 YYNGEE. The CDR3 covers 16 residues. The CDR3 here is CASSVPGTSGGYEQYF. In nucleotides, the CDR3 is TGTGCCAGCAGCGTACCCGGGACTAGCGGGGGGTACGAGCAGTACTTC. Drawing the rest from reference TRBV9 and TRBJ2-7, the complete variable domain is DSGVTQTPKHLITATGQRVTLRCSPRSGDLSVYWYQQSLDQGLQFLIQYYNGEERAKGNILERFSAQQFPDLHSELNLSSLELGDSALYFCASSVPGTSGGYEQYFGPGTRLTVT.

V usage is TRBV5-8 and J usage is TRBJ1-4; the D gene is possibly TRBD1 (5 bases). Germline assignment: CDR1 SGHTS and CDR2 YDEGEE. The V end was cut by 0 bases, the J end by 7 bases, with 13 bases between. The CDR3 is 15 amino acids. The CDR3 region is CASSLGGRGGEKLFF. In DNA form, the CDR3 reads TGTGCCAGCAGCTTGGGCGGGAGGGGCGGTGAAAAACTGTTTTTT.